The entry that follows covers one TCR beta chain sequence. The antigen remains unidentified. Every single patient, without exception, relapsed after autologous stem cell transplantation, and brentuximab vedotin exposure varied. This sample was taken from a study of PD-1 blockade in classical Hodgkin lymphoma. The overall study: The study gave patients nivolumab 3 mg/kg intravenously every 2 weeks. Study-wide results and caveats: Patients with a complete response exhibited baseline diversity comparable to newly diagnosed patients. The authors have not defined what causes the repertoire differences, possibly disease activity or prior therapy. Diminished baseline TCR diversity has been reported in newly diagnosed patients relative to healthy donors.

Clones were read by immunoSEQ multiplex PCR, and TCRdb kept only the in-frame ones, dropping some. Of tens of thousands of clones in the sample, approximately 78% are singletons; the top ten hold more than 9%. The germline V gene has CDR1 MNHNS and CDR2 SASEGT. Trimming removed 9 bases from V and 0 bases from J; junction bases left unmatched: 4. This CDR3 spans 13 amino acids. This TCR was sampled from a human donor with classical Hodgkin lymphoma. The chain carries TRBV6-1 and TRBJ2-7; 8 bases are a match to TRBD1. Sequencing was performed on peripheral blood mononuclear cells (PBMCs), taken before the second cycle of nivolumab. CDR3 loop: CASRQGNSYEQYF. The DNA for the CDR3 is TGTGCCAGTAGACAGGGGAACTCCTACGAGCAGTACTTC.